Listed here are 23 T cell receptor beta chains from one sample, sequenced in a study of beta chain features in type 1 diabetes. The study reverse transcribed the entire isolated RNA, so it sequenced expressed TCRB transcripts. Using immunoSEQ multiplex PCR, the repertoire was profiled, and TCRdb retains in-frame clones only, with some absent. In the table there are fewer than 350,000 clones, about 15% of which are singletons. What these receptors recognize is not known. Points from the study as a whole: Moderately but significantly shorter TCRB CDR3s were found in Type 1 diabetes patients in all four CD4+ subsets.

Sequencing input: naive CD4+ T cells from blood. Receptors were obtained from a man aged 18 to 30 with type 1 diabetes.

This chain connects TRBV27 to TRBJ2-7; 8 positions match TRBD2. Germline V CDR1 and CDR2: MNHEY, SMNVEV (reference sequence). The CDR3 contains 15 residues. Trimming at V came to 6 bases and at J to 3 bases, leaving 10 bases not matched to a gene. The CDR3 DNA follows: TGTGCCAGCAGCCGAATCGGGAGCGGGGGCTACGAGCAGTACTTC. Residues: CASSRIGSGGYEQYF.

There are a few counts of this clone. V is TRBV7-2 and J is TRBJ2-1; 9 nucleotides align to TRBD1. The J segment lost 1 base and the V segment lost 4 bases, leaving 5 bases of the junction unmatched. The CDR3 is 16 residues long. From germline, CDR1 is SGHTA and CDR2 FQGNSA. CDR3 region: CASSSTGTGSYNEQFF. The CDR3 bases are TGTGCCAGCAGCTCCACCGGGACAGGGTCCTACAATGAGCAGTTCTTC.

This chain joins TRBV30 and TRBJ2-3, with D unclear. Trimming left V 0 bases short and J 0 bases short, with 10 bases between. The CDR3 loop spans 15 amino acids. Germline CDR1 GTSNPN, CDR2 SVGIG (reference sequence). Here the CDR3 DNA reads TGTGCCTGGAGTGTAAGTCCCACTAGCACAGATACGCAGTATTTT. It is translated as CAWSVSPTSTDTQYF.

DNA for the CDR3: TGTGCCAGCAGTTACCTGATGGACAGAGGGGATCAGCCCCAGCATTTT. This translates into CASSYLMDRGDQPQHF. V and J are TRBV6-6 and TRBJ1-5; D perhaps matches TRBD1 (6 bases). Germline CDR1 is MNHNY and CDR2 is SVGAGI (reference sequence). Trimming removed 2 bases at V and 5 bases at J, with 16 bases between. The CDR3 is 16 amino acids.

J is TRBJ1-1 and V is TRBV13; 8 bases are a match to TRBD1. Germline V lookup: CDR1 PRHDT, CDR2 FYEKMQ (reference sequence). The CDR3 runs 16 residues. J was trimmed by 10 bases and V by 1 base; bases with no gene match: 14. Here the CDR3 reads CASSLEWGRQGSGAFF. The CDR3 bases are TGTGCCAGCAGCTTAGAATGGGGCCGACAGGGGAGTGGAGCTTTCTTT.

This clone was detected a few times. This chain links TRBV19 with TRBJ2-7, with D tentatively TRBD2 (5 bases). V was shortened by 4 bases and J by 2 bases, with 15 bases between the two germline ends. There are 15 residues in the CDR3. Germline V lookup: CDR1 LNHDA, CDR2 SQIVND (reference sequence). This CDR3 reads CASSTPGRTAYEQYF. CDR3 nucleotide sequence: TGTGCCAGTAGTACCCCGGGGAGAACCGCCTACGAGCAGTACTTC. Together with reference TRBV19 and TRBJ2-7, the CDR3 gives the full variable domain: DGGITQSPKYLFRKEGQNVTLSCEQNLNHDAMYWYRQDPGQGLRLIYYSQIVNDFQKGDIAEGYSVSREKKESFPLTVTSAQKNPTAFYLCASSTPGRTAYEQYFGPGTRLTVT.

This clone has more than one count but fewer than ten. The chain has TRBV5-4 and TRBJ1-2; tentative D call: TRBD1 (5 bases). This CDR3 is 13 amino acids long. Trimming pared 5 bases from V and 4 bases from J, leaving 12 bases between. CDR1 and CDR2 from the germline V gene are SGHNT and YYREEE (reference sequence). The CDR3 coding sequence is TGTGCCAGCAGTTCCGGGAGGGGCTATGGCTACACCTTC. Translated: CASSSGRGYGYTF. Filled out from reference TRBV5-4 and TRBJ1-2, the complete variable domain reads ETGVTQSPTHLIKTRGQQVTLRCSSQSGHNTVSWYQQALGQGPQFIFQYYREEENGRGNFPPRFSGLQFPNYSSELNVNALELDDSALYLCASSSGRGYGYTFGSGTRLTVV.

In its sample, this clone was seen a few times. The chain recombines TRBV25-1 with TRBJ1-1, with 7 positions matching TRBD1. The germline CDR1 and CDR2 sequences are MGHDK and SYGVNS. CDR3 length: 15 residues. V was pared by 0 bases and J by 5 bases, with 6 bases of the junction left unmatched. Here the CDR3 reads CASSEYKGARTEAFF. In DNA form, the CDR3 reads TGTGCCAGCAGTGAATACAAGGGGGCTAGGACTGAAGCTTTCTTT.

This clone turned up a few times. The chain is built from TRBV30 and TRBJ1-1; no definite D call. From germline, CDR1 is GTSNPN and CDR2 SVGIG (reference sequence). The ends were cut back, 0 bases at V and 11 bases at J, with 13 bases in the middle. The CDR3 runs to 12 residues. CDR3 DNA: TGTGCCTGGAGTGTGCGCTTAATCGGGGCTTTCTTT. It specifies CAWSVRLIGAFF.

This chain joins TRBV28 and TRBJ2-7; 7 bases match TRBD2. Germline-derived CDR1 and CDR2 are MDHEN and SYDVKM. This CDR3 contains 15 residues. After removal of 6 bases from V and 2 bases from J, the junction contained 10 bases not matched to a gene. CDR3 residues: CASSRPGAGAYEQYF. As DNA, the CDR3 is TGTGCCAGCAGCCGCCCCGGCGCGGGAGCCTACGAGCAGTACTTC.

The V call is TRBV30, the J call TRBJ1-3, with D uncertain. Germline lookup yields CDR1 GTSNPN and CDR2 SVGIG (reference sequence). The V end lost 4 bases, the J end lost 4 bases, and 5 bases lay between the germline ends. The CDR3 contains 11 residues. CDR3 nucleotide sequence: TGTGCCTGGACAGTAGGAAACACCATATATTTT. Protein sequence: CAWTVGNTIYF. Together with reference TRBV30 and TRBJ1-3, the CDR3 gives the full variable domain: SQTIHQWPATLVQPVGSPLSLECTVEGTSNPNLYWYRQAAGRGLQLLFYSVGIGQISSEVPQNLSASRPQDRQFILSSKKLLLSDSGFYLCAWTVGNTIYFGEGSWLTVV.

This clone was seen once. This chain links TRBV19 with TRBJ2-2; 8 bases line up with TRBD1. This CDR3 contains 14 residues. J was trimmed by 7 bases and V by 9 bases; bases with no gene match: 10. Per germline, CDR1 LNHDA and CDR2 SQIVND (reference sequence). Here the CDR3 reads CASSDRGFSGELFF. In DNA form, the CDR3 reads TGTGCCAGCTCCGACAGGGGATTTAGCGGGGAGCTGTTTTTT.

The chain employs TRBV27 and TRBJ2-7; the D gene is possibly TRBD1 (6 bases). In germline, CDR1 is MNHEY, CDR2 SMNVEV (reference sequence). This CDR3 comprises 15 residues. Trimming cost V 6 bases and J 6 bases, with 21 bases left between them. The CDR3 DNA is TGTGCCAGCAGCTCCAACACAGGGTTTTTAGGCGAGCAGTACTTC. It yields the protein CASSSNTGFLGEQYF.

This clone was picked up a small number of times. This chain joins TRBV7-9 and TRBJ1-2, with 7 bases identical to TRBD1. Unmatched junction bases numbered 8, after V lost 2 bases and J lost 14 bases. The length of the CDR3 is 12 residues. Per germline, CDR1 SEHNR and CDR2 FQNEAQ (reference sequence). The CDR3 nucleotides are TGTGCCAGCAGCTTACGACAGGGCTTGGGAACCTTC. This sequence encodes CASSLRQGLGTF.

The CDR3 spells CASSLGTGGLDTQYF. CDR3 DNA: TGTGCCAGCAGCTTGGGAACAGGGGGGTTGGATACGCAGTATTTT. J is TRBJ2-3 and V is TRBV5-8, with 8 bases lining up with TRBD1. CDR1 is SGHTS and CDR2 is YDEGEE in the germline V gene. The CDR3 runs 15 residues. After removal of 0 bases from V and 6 bases from J, the junction contained 6 bases not matched to a gene.

The chain combines TRBV6-5 with TRBJ1-1; D unclear. The CDR3 extends over 14 amino acids. CDR1 and CDR2 (germline): MNHEY, SVGAGI. Trimming left V 1 base short and J 2 bases short, with 8 bases between. The CDR3, as DNA: TGTGCCAGCAGTTACTACCCCAGAAACACTGAAGCTTTCTTT. Residues: CASSYYPRNTEAFF.

The chain joins TRBV7-9 to TRBJ2-7, with 8 bases fitting TRBD1. Germline CDR1 SEHNR, CDR2 FQNEAQ (reference sequence). With V trimmed by 5 bases and J by 0 bases, 9 bases remained unmatched. This CDR3 is 16 amino acids long. DNA of the CDR3: TGTGCCAGCAGCCTCCGACAGGGGCCGAGCTCCTACGAGCAGTACTTC. Amino acid sequence: CASSLRQGPSSYEQYF.

V is TRBV28 and J is TRBJ2-5; D perhaps matches TRBD1 (6 bases). The CDR3 length is 15 residues. Deletions cut 2 bases from V and 5 bases from J, with 15 bases between. From germline, CDR1 is MDHEN and CDR2 SYDVKM. The CDR3 DNA reads TGTGCCAGCAGTTTAATCCAGGGGCCGAGCGAGACCCAGTACTTC. Amino acids: CASSLIQGPSETQYF.

This clone was seen only a few times. The CDR3 sequence: CASSERPGGTEAFF. DNA for the CDR3: TGTGCCAGCAGTGAAAGGCCAGGGGGAACTGAAGCTTTCTTT. V gene TRBV2 combines with J gene TRBJ1-1; 7 positions agree with TRBD1. Germline loops: CDR1 SNHLY, CDR2 FYNNEI. The CDR3 runs 14 residues. V lost 2 bases, J lost 5 bases, and 5 bases stayed unmatched.

The chain links TRBV7-2 to TRBJ2-1, with D possibly matching TRBD2 (5 bases). The CDR3 contains 15 residues. Germline-derived CDR1 and CDR2 are SGHTA and FQGNSA. Trimming removed 1 base from V and 5 bases from J, with 12 bases in between. CDR3: CASSLVSGIDNEQFF. The CDR3 DNA is TGTGCCAGCAGCTTAGTCTCGGGAATAGACAATGAGCAGTTCTTC.

This chain links TRBV7-2 with TRBJ2-2; 7 nucleotides align to TRBD2. V trimming: 5 bases; J trimming: 1 base; junction bases outside the gene matches: 7. Germline CDR1 is SGHTA and CDR2 is FQGNSA. The CDR3 runs to 16 residues. CDR3 amino acids: CASSPRGKGNTGELFF. CDR3 in DNA: TGTGCCAGCAGCCCGCGGGGGAAAGGGAACACCGGGGAGCTGTTTTTT.

The chain carries TRBV28 and TRBJ2-7; D remains unclear. V lost 3 bases and J 3 bases, leaving 6 bases between the germline ends. The germline gives CDR1 MDHEN, CDR2 SYDVKM. This CDR3 has 12 residues. The CDR3 nucleotides read TGTGCCAGCAGTTTGAACGGCTACGAGCAGTACTTC. It is translated as CASSLNGYEQYF.

This clone was recorded a few times. The V gene is TRBV28, the J gene TRBJ2-2; maybe TRBD1 (5 bases). CDR1 and CDR2 (germline): MDHEN, SYDVKM. The CDR3 extends over 15 amino acids. Trimming took 8 bases from V and 0 from J, leaving 13 bases between them. CDR3 coding DNA: TGTGCCAGCTCAAGTTTAGGGGCGAACACCGGGGAGCTGTTTTTT. This gives the protein CASSSLGANTGELFF.